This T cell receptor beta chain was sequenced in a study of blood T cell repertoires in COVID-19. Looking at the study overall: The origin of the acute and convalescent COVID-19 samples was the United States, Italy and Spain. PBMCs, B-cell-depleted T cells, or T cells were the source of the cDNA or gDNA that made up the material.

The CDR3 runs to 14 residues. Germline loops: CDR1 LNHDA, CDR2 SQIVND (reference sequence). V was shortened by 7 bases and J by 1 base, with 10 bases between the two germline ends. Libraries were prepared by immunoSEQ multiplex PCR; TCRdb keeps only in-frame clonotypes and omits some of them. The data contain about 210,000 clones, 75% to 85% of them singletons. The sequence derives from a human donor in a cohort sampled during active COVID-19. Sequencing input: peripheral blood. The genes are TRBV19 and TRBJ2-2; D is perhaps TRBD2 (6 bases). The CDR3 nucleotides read TGTGCCAGTACCTTTAGCGGGAACACCGGGGAGCTGTTTTTT. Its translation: CASTFSGNTGELFF.